This paragraph covers one T cell receptor (beta chain) sequence. Its antigen is not known. The sample comes from a study of T cells in Graves' hyperthyroidism and ophthalmopathy. Study results and limitations: From stable hyperthyroidism, ophthalmopathy was set apart by a 13 V-J model. For ophthalmopathy, model prediction preceded onset by a median approximately 6 months.

The source material, RNA transcripts, was used to amplify TCR beta CDR3 regions. Initially, a first-round RT-PCR of the TCR CDR3 employed the HTBI primer set. TCRdb fed the multiplex PCR reads into MiXCR, producing one record per CDR3 protein. Of over 400,000 distinct CDR3 sequences detected, around a fifth appear once; the ten largest clones hold approximately 49%. Patients were excluded because of uncontrolled infection, other autoimmune disease, pregnancy or lactation. In making diagnoses, clinical symptoms, serum thyroxine and TRAb, thyroid ultrasound and orbital computed tomography were all used. This CDR3 has 19 residues. J was trimmed by 5 bases and V by 5 bases; bases with no gene match: 19. CDR1 and CDR2 (germline): MNHNS, SASEGT.

The specimen sequenced was blood. This clonotype was sampled from a woman in her 70s with Graves' ophthalmopathy. The gene calls are TRBV6-1 and TRBJ2-5, with 11 nucleotides matching TRBD2. CDR3 amino acids: CASSPRRGRIAGGLETQYF. The DNA of the CDR3 is TGTGCCAGCAGTCCCCGACGGGGGAGGATAGCGGGAGGGCTGGAGACCCAGTACTTC.